This T cell receptor beta chain is from a study of B cell selection in AIRE deficiency. Repertoires were generated with immunoSEQ multiplex PCR, while TCRdb's copy carries only in-frame clones and drops some. Here the sample spans fewer than 30,000 clones, roughly 95% being singletons. Notes on the study in general: In TCRBV usage, CDR3 length and diversity, patient Tconv and Treg cells matched healthy donors.

The germline gives CDR1 SGHTA, CDR2 FQGTGA. V was clipped by 5 bases and J by 9 bases, with 11 bases between them. This CDR3 comprises 13 residues. About this clone itself: Its antigen is not known.

Conventional CD4 T cells were sorted as CD4+CD127+ cells. This receptor was taken from a human donor in good health. The sequencing input was CD4+CD127+ conventional T cells sorted from PBMCs. The genes are TRBV7-3 and TRBJ1-6; no clear D. In nucleotides, the CDR3 is TGTGCCAGCAGCCTGGGCGGAGGTTCACCCCTCCACTTT. Translated, it gives CASSLGGGSPLHF.